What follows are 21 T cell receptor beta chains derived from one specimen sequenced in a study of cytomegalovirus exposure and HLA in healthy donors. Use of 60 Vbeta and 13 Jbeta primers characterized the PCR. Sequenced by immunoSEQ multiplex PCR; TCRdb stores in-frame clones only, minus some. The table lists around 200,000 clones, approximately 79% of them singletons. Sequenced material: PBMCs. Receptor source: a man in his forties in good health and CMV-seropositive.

The CDR3 sequence: CASSEDSSYEQYF. The CDR3 DNA sequence: TGTGCCAGCAGCGAAGACAGTTCCTACGAGCAGTACTTC. This chain connects TRBV7-2 to TRBJ2-7; D is possibly TRBD1 (5 bases). CDR1 and CDR2 (germline): SGHTA, FQGNSA. V dropped 5 bases and J dropped 1 base, with 9 bases sitting between them. The CDR3 covers 13 residues.

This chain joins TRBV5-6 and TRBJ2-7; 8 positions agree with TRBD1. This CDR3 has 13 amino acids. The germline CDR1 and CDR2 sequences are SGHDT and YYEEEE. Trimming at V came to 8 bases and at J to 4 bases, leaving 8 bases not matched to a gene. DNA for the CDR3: TGTGCCAGTTTGGACAGGGCTGGGTACGAGCAGTACTTC. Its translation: CASLDRAGYEQYF.

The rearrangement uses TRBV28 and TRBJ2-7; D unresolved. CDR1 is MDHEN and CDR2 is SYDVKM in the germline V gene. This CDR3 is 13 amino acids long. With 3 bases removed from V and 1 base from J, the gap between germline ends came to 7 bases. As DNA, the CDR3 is TGTGCCAGCAGTTTGGCAGGATCCTACGAGCAGTACTTC. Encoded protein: CASSLAGSYEQYF.

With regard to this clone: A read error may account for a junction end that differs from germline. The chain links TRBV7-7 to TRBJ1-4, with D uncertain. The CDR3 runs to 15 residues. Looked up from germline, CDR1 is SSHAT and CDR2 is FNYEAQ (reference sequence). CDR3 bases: TGTGCTAGCAGCTCAAGGGAGGGAGAGAATGAAAAACTGTTTTTT. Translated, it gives CASSSREGENEKLFF.

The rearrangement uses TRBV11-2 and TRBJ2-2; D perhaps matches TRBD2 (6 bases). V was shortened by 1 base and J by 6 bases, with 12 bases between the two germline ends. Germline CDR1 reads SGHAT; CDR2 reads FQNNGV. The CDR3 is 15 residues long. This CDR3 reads CASSLAAGISGELFF. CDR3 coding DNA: TGTGCCAGCAGCTTAGCGGCGGGGATTTCCGGGGAGCTGTTTTTT. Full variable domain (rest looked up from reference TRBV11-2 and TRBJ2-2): EAGVAQSPRYKIIEKRQSVAFWCNPISGHATLYWYQQILGQGPKLLIQFQNNGVVDDSQLPKDRFSAERLKGVDSTLKIQPAKLEDSAVYLCASSLAAGISGELFFGEGSRLTVL.

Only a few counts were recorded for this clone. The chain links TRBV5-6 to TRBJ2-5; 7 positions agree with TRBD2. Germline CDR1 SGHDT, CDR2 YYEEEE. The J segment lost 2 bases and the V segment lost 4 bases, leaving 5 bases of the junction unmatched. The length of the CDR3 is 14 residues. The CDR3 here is CASSHAGVQETQYF. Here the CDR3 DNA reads TGTGCCAGCAGCCACGCGGGGGTGCAAGAGACCCAGTACTTC. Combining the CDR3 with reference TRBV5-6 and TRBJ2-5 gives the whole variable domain DAGVTQSPTHLIKTRGQQVTLRCSPKSGHDTVSWYQQALGQGPQFIFQYYEEEERQRGNFPDRFSGHQFPNYSSELNVNALLLGDSALYLCASSHAGVQETQYFGPGTRLLVL.

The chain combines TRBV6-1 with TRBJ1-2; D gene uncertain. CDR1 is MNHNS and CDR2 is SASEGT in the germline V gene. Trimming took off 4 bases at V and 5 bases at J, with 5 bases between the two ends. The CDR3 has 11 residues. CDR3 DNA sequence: TGTGCCAGCAGTGGAGGGTATGGCTACACCTTC. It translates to CASSGGYGYTF.

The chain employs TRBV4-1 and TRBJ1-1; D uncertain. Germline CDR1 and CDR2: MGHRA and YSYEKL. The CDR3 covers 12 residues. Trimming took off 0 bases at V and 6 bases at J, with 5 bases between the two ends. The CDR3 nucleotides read TGCGCCAGCAGCCAAGAGCGGGCTGAAGCTTTCTTT. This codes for CASSQERAEAFF.

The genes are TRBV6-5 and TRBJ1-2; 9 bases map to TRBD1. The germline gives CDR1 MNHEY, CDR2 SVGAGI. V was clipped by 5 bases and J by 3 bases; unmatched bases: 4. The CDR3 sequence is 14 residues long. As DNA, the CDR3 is TGTGCCAGCAGTCCCCGGACAGGGGACTATGGCTACACCTTC. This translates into CASSPRTGDYGYTF.

The DNA of the CDR3 is TGTGCCAGCTCACCAGGAGTGTCGACGGCCGATGGCTACACCTTC. Translating it yields CASSPGVSTADGYTF. The chain joins TRBV18 to TRBJ1-2; D gene ambiguous. This CDR3 comprises 15 residues. Trimming left V 2 bases short and J 6 bases short, with 16 bases between. CDR1 is KGHSH and CDR2 is LQKENI in the germline V gene.

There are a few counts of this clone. Here the CDR3 reads CASSPTASGNTIYF. In DNA, the CDR3 is TGTGCCAGCAGCCCGACAGCCTCTGGAAACACCATATATTTT. The J gene is TRBJ1-3, the V gene TRBV7-2, with D tentatively TRBD1 (5 bases). The CDR3 is 14 residues long. Trimming removed 5 bases at V and 0 bases at J, with 8 bases between. CDR1 is SGHTA and CDR2 is FQGNSA in the germline V gene.

This chain's CDR3 is CASSVGRGTNEQFF. The CDR3 DNA is TGTGCCAGCAGCGTAGGAAGGGGAACTAATGAGCAGTTCTTC. The chain links TRBV9 to TRBJ2-1; TRBD1 is a possible D gene (5 bases). CDR1 and CDR2 (germline): SGDLS, YYNGEE. The CDR3 totals 14 residues. V lost 0 bases to trimming and J lost 7 bases, with 11 bases between them.

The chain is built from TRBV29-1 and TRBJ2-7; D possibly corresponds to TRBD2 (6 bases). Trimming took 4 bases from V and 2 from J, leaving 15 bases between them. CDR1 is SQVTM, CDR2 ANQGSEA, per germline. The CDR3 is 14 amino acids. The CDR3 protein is CSVGLEGRPYEQYF. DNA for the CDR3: TGCAGCGTTGGGTTGGAGGGACGCCCCTACGAGCAGTACTTC.

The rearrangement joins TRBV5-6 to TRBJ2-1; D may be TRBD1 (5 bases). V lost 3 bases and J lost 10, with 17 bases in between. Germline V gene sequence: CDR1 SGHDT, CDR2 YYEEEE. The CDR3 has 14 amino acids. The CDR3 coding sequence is TGTGCCAGCAGCTCCGGAACAGGTCCGTACGAGCAGTTCTTC. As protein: CASSSGTGPYEQFF.

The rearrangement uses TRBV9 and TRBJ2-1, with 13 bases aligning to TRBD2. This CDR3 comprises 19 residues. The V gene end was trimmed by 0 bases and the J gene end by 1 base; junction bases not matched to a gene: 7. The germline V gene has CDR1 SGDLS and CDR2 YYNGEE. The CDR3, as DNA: TGTGCCAGCAGCGTAGCTATAGGGACTAGCGGGGTTTCCTACAATGAGCAGTTCTTC. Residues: CASSVAIGTSGVSYNEQFF.

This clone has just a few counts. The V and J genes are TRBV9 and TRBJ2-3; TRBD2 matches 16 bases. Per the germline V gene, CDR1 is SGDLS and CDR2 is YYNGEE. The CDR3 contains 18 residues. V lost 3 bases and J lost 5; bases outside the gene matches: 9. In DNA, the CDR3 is TGTGCCAGCAGCGGGAAGGGACTAGCGGGGGGGGCCCAAGATACGCAGTATTTT. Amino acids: CASSGKGLAGGAQDTQYF.

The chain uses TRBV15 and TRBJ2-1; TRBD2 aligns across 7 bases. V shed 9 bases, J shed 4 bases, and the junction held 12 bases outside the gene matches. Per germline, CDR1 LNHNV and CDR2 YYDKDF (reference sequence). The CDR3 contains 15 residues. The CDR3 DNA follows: TGTGCCACTCACCGGGAGGTTAGCGGATACAATGAGCAGTTCTTC. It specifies CATHREVSGYNEQFF.

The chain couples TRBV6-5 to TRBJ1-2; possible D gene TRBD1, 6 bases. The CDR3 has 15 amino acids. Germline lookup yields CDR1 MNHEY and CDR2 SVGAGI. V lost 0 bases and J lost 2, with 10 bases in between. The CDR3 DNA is TGTGCCAGCAGTTACTCGGGGGGGCCGAACTATGGCTACACCTTC. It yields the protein CASSYSGGPNYGYTF.

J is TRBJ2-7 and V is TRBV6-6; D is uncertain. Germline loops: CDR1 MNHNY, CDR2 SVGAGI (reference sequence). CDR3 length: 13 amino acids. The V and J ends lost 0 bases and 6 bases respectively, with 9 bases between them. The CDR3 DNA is TGTGCCAGCAGTTACTCGAGGCTCGTCGAGCAGTACTTC. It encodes CASSYSRLVEQYF.

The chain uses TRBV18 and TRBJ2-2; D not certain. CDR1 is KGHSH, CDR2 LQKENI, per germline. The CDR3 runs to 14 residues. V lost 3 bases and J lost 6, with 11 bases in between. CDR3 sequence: CASSPEKNAGELFF. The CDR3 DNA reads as TGTGCCAGCTCACCGGAGAAAAACGCCGGGGAGCTGTTTTTT.

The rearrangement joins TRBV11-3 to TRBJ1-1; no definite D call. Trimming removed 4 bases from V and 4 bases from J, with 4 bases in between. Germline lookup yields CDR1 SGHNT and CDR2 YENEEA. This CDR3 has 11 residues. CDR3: CASSYTTEAFF. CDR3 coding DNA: TGTGCCAGCAGCTACACCACTGAAGCTTTCTTT.